This passage covers 19 T cell receptor beta chains from one sample sequenced in a study of T cell changes during pregnancy in multiple sclerosis. Here immunoSEQ multiplex PCR was the method, and the copy in TCRdb shows in-frame clones only, minus some. The sample shows 100,000 or so clones, 90% of them seen only once. The sequenced sample was peripheral blood, obtained in the second trimester of pregnancy. The source is a female donor in good health, enrolled as a control in a pregnancy study.

V is TRBV9 and J is TRBJ2-7; D perhaps matches TRBD1 (6 bases). This CDR3 region has 15 residues. V lost 0 bases and J lost 4, with 14 bases in between. Germline-derived CDR1 and CDR2 are SGDLS and YYNGEE. CDR3 sequence reads: CASSVGGRGEYEQYF. The DNA of the CDR3 is TGTGCCAGCAGCGTAGGTGGCAGGGGTGAATACGAGCAGTACTTC.

This clone was seen only once. This chain joins TRBV5-1 and TRBJ1-4; 9 bases agree with TRBD1. The V gene end was trimmed by 4 bases and the J gene end by 5 bases; junction bases not matched to a gene: 3. The V gene's germline CDR1 is SGHRS and CDR2 YFSETQ. This CDR3 region has 14 residues. The DNA of the CDR3 is TGCGCCAGCAGCCCCGGACAGGGGAATGAAAAACTGTTTTTT. Translation gives CASSPGQGNEKLFF.

This chain uses TRBV7-2 with TRBJ1-6; possible D gene TRBD1, 5 bases. The germline CDR1 and CDR2 sequences are SGHTA and FQGNSA. This CDR3 is 15 amino acids long. V was trimmed by 1 base and J by 5 bases, leaving 9 bases between them. CDR3 in DNA: TGTGCCAGCAGCTTAGAGGGCAGGGATAATTCACCCCTCCACTTT. This codes for CASSLEGRDNSPLHF.

The chain recombines TRBV6-1 with TRBJ1-1; the D is unclear. Germline CDR1 MNHNS, CDR2 SASEGT. The CDR3 runs to 14 residues. Trimming cost V 2 bases and J 6 bases, with 13 bases left between them. CDR3 DNA sequence: TGTGCCAGCAGTGAACACAGACAACCTCCTGAAGCTTTCTTT. Translated, it gives CASSEHRQPPEAFF.

The gene calls are TRBV18 and TRBJ2-3, with 12 positions matching TRBD2. The CDR3 has 17 amino acids. Germline lookup yields CDR1 KGHSH and CDR2 LQKENI. V was clipped by 1 base and J by 3 bases; unmatched bases: 5. In DNA form, the CDR3 reads TGTGCCAGCTCACCACGTCGGACTAGCGGGACAACAGATACGCAGTATTTT. Its protein is CASSPRRTSGTTDTQYF.

V is TRBV18 and J is TRBJ2-3; possible D gene TRBD2, 6 bases. The CDR3 extends over 13 amino acids. Germline V CDR1 and CDR2: KGHSH, LQKENI. V was cut by 3 bases and J by 14 bases, with 18 bases left in between. The chain's CDR3 is CASSPNPSGTLYF. CDR3 bases: TGTGCCAGCTCACCCAATCCATCCGGGACTTTGTATTTT.

The chain employs TRBV5-6 and TRBJ1-2; weak D call: TRBD1 (6 bases). The CDR3 extends over 14 amino acids. Germline V gene sequence: CDR1 SGHDT, CDR2 YYEEEE. With 4 bases removed from V and 3 bases from J, the gap between germline ends came to 13 bases. CDR3 protein: CASSPKQGYYGYTF. CDR3 bases: TGTGCCAGCAGCCCAAAACAGGGCTACTATGGCTACACCTTC.

The chain is built from TRBV5-8 and TRBJ2-3; TRBD1 aligns across 8 bases. The CDR3 sequence is 14 residues long. With V trimmed by 6 bases and J by 5 bases, 8 bases remained unmatched. Germline V gene data show CDR1 as SGHTS and CDR2 as YDEGEE. CDR3 DNA sequence: TGTGCCAGCACCTGGTCCAGGGGGCTAGATACGCAGTATTTT. Translation gives CASTWSRGLDTQYF.

The CDR3 protein is CASSIGRRGSKVNTEAFF. CDR3 DNA sequence: TGTGCCAGTAGTATAGGGAGGAGGGGAAGTAAGGTGAACACTGAAGCTTTCTTT. The chain uses TRBV19 and TRBJ1-1; tentatively, D is TRBD1 (5 bases). Germline V lookup: CDR1 LNHDA, CDR2 SQIVND (reference sequence). The CDR3 runs to 18 residues. Trimming removed 1 base from V and 0 bases from J, with 18 bases in between.

V usage is TRBV6-6 and J usage is TRBJ2-2; 9 bases line up with TRBD2. Trimming cost V 2 bases and J 5 bases; bases outside gene matches: 3. This CDR3 comprises 15 residues. Germline loops: CDR1 MNHNY, CDR2 SVGAGI (reference sequence). The DNA of the CDR3 is TGTGCCAGCAGTTACGGGACTAGCAAGACCGGGGAGCTGTTTTTT. Translated: CASSYGTSKTGELFF.

The chain joins TRBV6-1 to TRBJ1-5; no clear D. The CDR3 totals 14 residues. CDR1 is MNHNS and CDR2 is SASEGT in the germline V gene. The V end lost 5 bases, the J end lost 0 bases, and 8 bases lay between the germline ends. Here the CDR3 DNA reads TGTGCCAGCAGTCCTAGTTATAGCAATCAGCCCCAGCATTTT. As protein: CASSPSYSNQPQHF.

This rearrangement joins TRBV6-5 to TRBJ1-2; 9 bases fit TRBD1. Trimming took 4 bases from V and 6 from J; bases not matched to a gene: 12. The CDR3 is 16 residues long. Germline V gives CDR1 MNHEY, CDR2 SVGAGI. CDR3 sequence reads: CASSWGTGKSGDGYTF. The CDR3, as DNA: TGTGCCAGCAGTTGGGGGACAGGGAAGTCAGGGGATGGCTACACCTTC.

The chain recombines TRBV4-1 with TRBJ1-2; the D gene is possibly TRBD1 (5 bases). The CDR3 contains 18 residues. Trimming took 2 bases from V and 0 from J, leaving 19 bases between them. The germline V gene has CDR1 MGHRA and CDR2 YSYEKL. The CDR3 protein is CASSQSTRAGLANYGYTF. The CDR3, as DNA: TGCGCCAGCAGCCAATCGACCCGCGCGGGACTTGCTAACTATGGCTACACCTTC.

The V call is TRBV19, the J call TRBJ2-1; unclear D gene. This CDR3 is 14 amino acids long. Germline CDR1 is LNHDA and CDR2 is SQIVND (reference sequence). V was pared by 0 bases and J by 6 bases, with 9 bases between. The CDR3 region has the DNA TGTGCCAGTAGTATAGATCGGGTGGTCAATGAGCAGTTCTTC. Translating it yields CASSIDRVVNEQFF.

Here the CDR3 DNA reads TGTGCCAGCAGTGAAGCGACCTGGGACACCCAGCCCCAGCATTTT. It encodes CASSEATWDTQPQHF. The chain uses TRBV6-1 and TRBJ1-5, with a weak D call TRBD1 (6 bases). Germline V gene sequence: CDR1 MNHNS, CDR2 SASEGT. There are 15 residues in the CDR3. V was clipped by 0 bases and J by 7 bases, with 13 bases between them.

The rearrangement joins TRBV5-4 to TRBJ2-5, with TRBD1 as a possible D gene (6 bases). Per the germline V gene, CDR1 is SGHNT and CDR2 is YYREEE (reference sequence). V was cut by 1 base and J by 3 bases, with 13 bases left in between. This CDR3 region has 15 residues. This CDR3 reads CASSLLQGLEETQYF. The DNA of the CDR3 is TGTGCCAGCAGCTTGCTACAGGGTCTGGAAGAGACCCAGTACTTC.

Here the CDR3 reads CATSVLRANYGYTF. As DNA, the CDR3 is TGTGCCACCAGCGTATTGAGGGCCAACTATGGCTACACCTTC. J is TRBJ1-2 and V is TRBV15, with D hard to call. V was clipped by 5 bases and J by 2 bases, with 12 bases between them. CDR3 size: 14 residues. Germline loops: CDR1 LNHNV, CDR2 YYDKDF (reference sequence).

The chain carries TRBV6-6 and TRBJ2-3; the D gene is possibly TRBD2 (5 bases). From germline, CDR1 is MNHNY and CDR2 SVGAGI (reference sequence). Trimming took 7 bases from V and 6 from J, leaving 14 bases between them. CDR3 length: 13 residues. The CDR3 region has the DNA TGTGCCAGCACCCCACTAGAATGGGATACGCAGTATTTT. Its translation: CASTPLEWDTQYF.

The genes are TRBV11-2 and TRBJ2-2, with TRBD2 matching over 9 bases. V lost 0 bases, J lost 7 bases, and 9 bases stayed unmatched. This CDR3 spans 17 amino acids. Germline-derived CDR1 and CDR2 are SGHAT and FQNNGV. The chain's CDR3 is CASSLDLLAGMIGELFF. CDR3 sequence (DNA): TGTGCCAGCAGCTTAGATTTGCTAGCGGGAATGATCGGGGAGCTGTTTTTT.